The sequence of this TCR beta chain was determined in a study of control samples from healthy donors and cancer patients. The CDR3 contains 14 residues. The germline V gene encodes CDR1 LGHDT and CDR2 YNNKEL (reference sequence). V trimming: 7 bases; J trimming: 4 bases; junction bases outside the gene matches: 7. Produced via immunoSEQ multiplex PCR; TCRdb's table is partial and in-frame only. Of about 140,000 clones in the sample, roughly 89% were seen once. The sequence came from a young man in good health. The V and J genes are TRBV3-1 (or the pseudogene TRBV3-2) and TRBJ2-1; TRBD2 agrees at 7 bases. The specimen was blood. The CDR3 DNA is TGTGCCAGCACCCTGGCTAGCGGATACAATGAGCAGTTCTTC. It specifies CASTLASGYNEQFF.